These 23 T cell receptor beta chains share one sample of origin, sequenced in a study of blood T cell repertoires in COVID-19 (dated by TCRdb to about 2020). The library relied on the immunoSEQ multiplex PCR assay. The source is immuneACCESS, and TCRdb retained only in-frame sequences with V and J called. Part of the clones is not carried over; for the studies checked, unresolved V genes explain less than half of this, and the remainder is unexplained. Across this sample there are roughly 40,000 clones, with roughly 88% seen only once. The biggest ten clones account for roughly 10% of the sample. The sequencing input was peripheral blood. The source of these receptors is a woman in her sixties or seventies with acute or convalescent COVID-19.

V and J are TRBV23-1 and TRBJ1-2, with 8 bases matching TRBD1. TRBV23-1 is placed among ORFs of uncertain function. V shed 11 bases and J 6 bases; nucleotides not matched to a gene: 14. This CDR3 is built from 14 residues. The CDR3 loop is CALPDRGEFDGYTF. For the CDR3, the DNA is TGCGCCCTGCCCGACAGGGGAGAGTTTGATGGCTACACCTTC.

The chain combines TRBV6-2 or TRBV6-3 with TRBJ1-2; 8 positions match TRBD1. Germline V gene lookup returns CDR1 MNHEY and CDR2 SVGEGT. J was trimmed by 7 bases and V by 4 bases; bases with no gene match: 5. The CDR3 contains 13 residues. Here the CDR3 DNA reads TGTGCCAGCAGTTTCGTTCAGGGGGCTGGCTACACCTTC. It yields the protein CASSFVQGAGYTF.

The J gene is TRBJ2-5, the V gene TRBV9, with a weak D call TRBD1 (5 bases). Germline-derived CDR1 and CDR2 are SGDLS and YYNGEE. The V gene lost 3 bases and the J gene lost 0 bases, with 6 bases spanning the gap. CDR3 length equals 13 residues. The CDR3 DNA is TGTGCCAGCAGCGGACAGAACCAAGAGACCCAGTACTTC. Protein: CASSGQNQETQYF.

The CDR3 coding sequence is TGTGCCAGCAGAGAACAGGGACCCGGGGAGCTGTTTTTT. Translation: CASREQGPGELFF. The chain carries TRBV12-3 or TRBV12-4 and TRBJ2-2; D might be TRBD1 (6 bases). Trimming stripped 6 bases from V and 6 bases from J, with 11 bases between. This CDR3 contains 13 residues.

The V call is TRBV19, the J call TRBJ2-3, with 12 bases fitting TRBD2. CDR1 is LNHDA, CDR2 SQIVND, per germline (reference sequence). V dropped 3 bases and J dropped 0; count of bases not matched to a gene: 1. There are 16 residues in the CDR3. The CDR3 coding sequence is TGTGCCAGTAGTATTCTAGCGGGAGGGAGCACAGATACGCAGTATTTT. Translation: CASSILAGGSTDTQYF.

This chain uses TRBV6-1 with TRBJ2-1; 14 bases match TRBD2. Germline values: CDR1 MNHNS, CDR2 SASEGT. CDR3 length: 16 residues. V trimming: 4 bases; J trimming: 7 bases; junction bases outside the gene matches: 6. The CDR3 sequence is CASSGLAGGGWNEQFF. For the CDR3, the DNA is TGTGCCAGCAGTGGACTAGCGGGAGGGGGTTGGAATGAGCAGTTCTTC.

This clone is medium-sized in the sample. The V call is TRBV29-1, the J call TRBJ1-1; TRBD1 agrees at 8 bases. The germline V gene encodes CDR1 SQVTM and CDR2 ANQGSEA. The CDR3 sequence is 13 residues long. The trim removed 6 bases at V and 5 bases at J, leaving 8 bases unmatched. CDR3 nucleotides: TGCAGCGTGCTACAGGGGGAGGGGACTGAAGCTTTCTTT. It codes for CSVLQGEGTEAFF.

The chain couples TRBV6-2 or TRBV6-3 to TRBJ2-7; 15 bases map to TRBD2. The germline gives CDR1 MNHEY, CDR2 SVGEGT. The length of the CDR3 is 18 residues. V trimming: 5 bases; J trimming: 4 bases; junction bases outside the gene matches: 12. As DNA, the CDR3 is TGTGCCAGCAGTCAACCGGGACTAGCGGGGGGCCACCCGTACGAGCAGTACGTC. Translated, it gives CASSQPGLAGGHPYEQYV.

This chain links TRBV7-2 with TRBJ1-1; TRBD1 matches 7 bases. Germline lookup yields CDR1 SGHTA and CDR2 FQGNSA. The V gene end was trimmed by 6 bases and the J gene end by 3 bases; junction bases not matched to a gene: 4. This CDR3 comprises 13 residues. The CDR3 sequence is CASRITGDTEAFF. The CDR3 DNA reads TGTGCCAGCAGAATTACAGGGGACACTGAAGCTTTCTTT.

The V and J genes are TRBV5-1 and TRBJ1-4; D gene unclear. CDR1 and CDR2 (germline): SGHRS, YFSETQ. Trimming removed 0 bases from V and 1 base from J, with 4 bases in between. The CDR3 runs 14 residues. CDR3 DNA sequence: TGCGCCAGCAGCTTGGCAGGAACTAATGAAAAACTGTTTTTT. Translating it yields CASSLAGTNEKLFF.

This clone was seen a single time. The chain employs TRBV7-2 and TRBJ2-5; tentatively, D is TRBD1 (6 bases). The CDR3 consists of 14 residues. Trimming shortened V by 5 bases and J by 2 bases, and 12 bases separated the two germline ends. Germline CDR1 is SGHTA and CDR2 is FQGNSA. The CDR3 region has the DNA TGTGCCAGCAGCCCGAGGGGGACACAAGAGACCCAGTACTTC. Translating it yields CASSPRGTQETQYF.

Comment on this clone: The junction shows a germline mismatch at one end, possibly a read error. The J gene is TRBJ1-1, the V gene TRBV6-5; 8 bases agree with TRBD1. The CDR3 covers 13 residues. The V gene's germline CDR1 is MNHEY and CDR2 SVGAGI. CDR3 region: CAGQGALNTEAFF. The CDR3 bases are TGTGCCGGCCAGGGGGCGCTGAATACTGAAGCTTTCTTT.

CDR3 loop: CASSVGAQATLYGYTF. DNA for the CDR3: TGTGCCAGCAGCGTAGGGGCTCAGGCAACCCTCTATGGCTACACCTTC. The V and J genes are TRBV9 and TRBJ1-2, with D uncertain. This CDR3 is built from 16 residues. Germline V CDR1 and CDR2: SGDLS, YYNGEE. With 0 bases removed from V and 4 bases from J, the gap between germline ends came to 16 bases.

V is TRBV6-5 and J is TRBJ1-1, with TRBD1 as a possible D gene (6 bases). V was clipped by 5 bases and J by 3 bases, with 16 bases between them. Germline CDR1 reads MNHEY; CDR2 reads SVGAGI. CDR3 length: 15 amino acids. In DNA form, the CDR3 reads TGTGCCAGCAGTACCACCTCGGGACAAGACACTGAAGCTTTCTTT. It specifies CASSTTSGQDTEAFF.

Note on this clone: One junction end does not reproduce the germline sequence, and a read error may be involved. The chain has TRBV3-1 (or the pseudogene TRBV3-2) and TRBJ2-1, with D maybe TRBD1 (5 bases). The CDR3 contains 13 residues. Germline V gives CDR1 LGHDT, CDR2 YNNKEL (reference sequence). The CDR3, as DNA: TGTGCCAGCAGCCCCCGGGCCTCCCCCGCCAGGGTCTTC. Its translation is CASSPRASPARVF.

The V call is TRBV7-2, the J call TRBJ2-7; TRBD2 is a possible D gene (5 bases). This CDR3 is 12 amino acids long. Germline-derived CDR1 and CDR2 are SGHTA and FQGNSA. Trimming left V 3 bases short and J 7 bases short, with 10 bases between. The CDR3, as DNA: TGTGCCAGCAGCTTGCCCCCGGGGGAGCAGTACGTC. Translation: CASSLPPGEQYV.

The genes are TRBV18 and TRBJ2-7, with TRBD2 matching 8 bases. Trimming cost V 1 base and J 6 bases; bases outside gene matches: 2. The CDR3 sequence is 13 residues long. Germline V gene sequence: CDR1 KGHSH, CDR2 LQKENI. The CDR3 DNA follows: TGTGCCAGCTCACCACTAGCGGGAACCGAGCAGTACGTC. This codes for CASSPLAGTEQYV.

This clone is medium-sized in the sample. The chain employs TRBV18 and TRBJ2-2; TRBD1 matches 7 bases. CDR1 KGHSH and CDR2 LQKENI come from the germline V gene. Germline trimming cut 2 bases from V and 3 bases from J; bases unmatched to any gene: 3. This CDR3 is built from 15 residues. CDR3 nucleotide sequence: TGTGCCAGCTCACCATGGCAGGGGGACACCGGGGAGCTGTTTTTT. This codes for CASSPWQGDTGELFF.

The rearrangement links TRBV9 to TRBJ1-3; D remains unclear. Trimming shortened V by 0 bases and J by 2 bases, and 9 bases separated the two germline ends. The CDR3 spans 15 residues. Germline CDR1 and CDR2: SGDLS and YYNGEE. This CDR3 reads CASSVDGFPGNTIYF. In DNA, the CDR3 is TGTGCCAGCAGCGTAGACGGGTTCCCTGGAAACACCATATATTTT.

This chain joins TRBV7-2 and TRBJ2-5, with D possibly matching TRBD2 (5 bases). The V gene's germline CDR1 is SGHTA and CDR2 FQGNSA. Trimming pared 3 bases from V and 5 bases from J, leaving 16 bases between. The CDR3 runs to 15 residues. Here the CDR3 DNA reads TGTGCCAGCAGCTTTGGCGGGCTCCCTCCGGAGACCCAGTACTTC. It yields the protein CASSFGGLPPETQYF.

CDR3 region: CATSDPDIGKNIQYF. In DNA, the CDR3 is TGTGCCACCAGTGACCCCGACATAGGCAAAAACATTCAGTACTTC. The gene calls are TRBV24-1 and TRBJ2-4, with unresolved D. This CDR3 is built from 15 residues. The germline V and J ends were trimmed by 4 bases and 3 bases, with 12 bases remaining between them. Germline loops: CDR1 KGHDR, CDR2 SFDVKD.

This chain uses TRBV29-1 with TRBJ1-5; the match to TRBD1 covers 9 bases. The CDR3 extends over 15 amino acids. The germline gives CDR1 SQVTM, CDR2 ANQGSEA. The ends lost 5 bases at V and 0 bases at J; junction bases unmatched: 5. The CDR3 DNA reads TGCAGCGTTATGGGGGACAGGGCTAGCAATCAGCCCCAGCATTTT. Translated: CSVMGDRASNQPQHF.

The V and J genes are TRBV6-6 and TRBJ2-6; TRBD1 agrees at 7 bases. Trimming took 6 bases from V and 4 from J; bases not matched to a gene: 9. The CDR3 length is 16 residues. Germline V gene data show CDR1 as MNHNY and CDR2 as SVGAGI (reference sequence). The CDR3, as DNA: TGTGCCAGCAGCCATACAGGGGACGGAGGGGCCAACGTCCTGACTTTC. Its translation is CASSHTGDGGANVLTF.